This TCR beta chain was identified during a study of blood T cell repertoires in COVID-19 (dated by TCRdb to the early 2020s). Study-wide context: The collaborator samples originated in the United States, Italy and Spain and spanned the acute and convalescent phases of COVID-19. The sample metadata nearly always contained a de-identified subject ID, COVID-19 status, age in years and sex. Samples were obtained from the ongoing ImmuneRACE study (first 160 participants) and from 950 to 1,500 subjects provided by 6 global collaborators. Where available, HLA class I and class II types were obtained from metadata supplied by the sample provider rather than from assay-based typing. A freely available public database, intended as a resource for researchers studying the immune response to SARS-CoV-2, is where the repertoires were released. Subjects who had been exposed to COVID-19, were actively infected with it, or had recovered from it provided the deeply sampled blood TCRbeta repertoires that made up the dataset. The material from the prospective study consisted of cDNA or gDNA derived from T cells, B-cell-depleted T cells, or PBMCs.

Points on this clone: The antigen it recognizes is unknown. One base away there is no much larger clone; base qualities are not given.

One collaborating source in Seattle enrolled patients during active infection and followed them longitudinally through the course of disease. The collaborating institutions used their own protocols to collect whole blood in K2EDTA tubes. Collaborator samples were shipped for TCRbeta analysis as frozen whole blood, isolated PBMCs, or DNA extracted from either sample type. The investigation overall reported the following: The quantity of clinical and demographic metadata differed by source and by participant and was supplied without curation.

TCRbeta CDR3 regions were amplified from genomic DNA using the immunoSEQ Assay, a bias-controlled multiplex PCR. On the authors' methods: The number of nucleated cells in each sample was estimated by amplification of reference gene primers within the assay. Sequence reads were collapsed and filtered to measure the absolute abundance of every unique TCRbeta CDR3 rearrangement. For each sample, productive Simpson clonality was calculated as the square root of Simpson's diversity index over productive rearrangements. TCRdb provides this immuneACCESS table in a form limited to in-frame rearrangements. Some clones are lacking; in checked studies, under half of them reflect an unresolved V gene, and why the rest are absent is not known. D and trimming come from the DNA, and the V and J calls and clone size come from that table. The sample profile shows approximately 60,000 clones; roughly 80% of them were found once. 14% of the sample rests with the top ten.

The CDR3 starts with the cysteine, ends with the phenylalanine, and has 13 residues. Of all the DNA, just the CDR3 is kept, 39 bases in frame from base 1. For CDR1 and CDR2, the germline V gene (reference sequence) lists SEHNR and FQNEAQ. Relative to germline, V is 7 bases shorter and J is 8 bases shorter, with 17 bases between their ends. This TCR was recovered from a man in his fifties or sixties with COVID-19, enrolled during active disease. This receptor chain uses TRBV7-9 and TRBJ1-2, with the D gene uncertain. The sample comprised peripheral blood. The CDR3 has the sequence CASTDAGRGGYTF. The DNA sequence is given as TGTGCCAGCACCGATGCCGGGCGAGGGGGCTACACCTTC.